This entry lists 30 T cell receptor beta chains sequenced from one sample in a study of beta chain features in type 1 diabetes. General observations from the study: TCRB CDR3s from Type 1 diabetes patients were moderately but significantly shorter in all four CD4+ subsets.

Their target antigens are unknown. Since all of the isolated RNA was reverse transcribed, expressed TCRB transcripts were what got sequenced. TCRdb's table, derived via immunoSEQ multiplex PCR, lists solely in-frame clones and lacks some. The repertoire has about 150,000 clones, approximately 10% of them found once; the top ten carry 0.45% to 0.6%. The sample comprised central memory CD4+ T cells from blood. The receptors here all came from a man between 25 and 39 years old with type 1 diabetes.

This clone has just a few counts. The rearrangement joins TRBV18 to TRBJ2-7; D perhaps matches TRBD1 (5 bases). The germline V and J ends were trimmed by 4 bases and 0 bases, with 7 bases remaining between them. The CDR3 runs 13 residues. Germline values: CDR1 KGHSH, CDR2 LQKENI. The chain's CDR3 is CASSQDSSYEQYF. Written as DNA, the CDR3 is TGTGCCAGCTCACAAGACAGCTCCTACGAGCAGTACTTC.

This clone was seen a few times. This chain connects TRBV15 to TRBJ2-1; D gene ambiguous. Trimming cost V 1 base and J 6 bases, with 10 bases left between them. This CDR3 is 14 amino acids long. Germline assignment: CDR1 LNHNV and CDR2 YYDKDF (reference sequence). The CDR3 coding sequence is TGTGCCACCAGCAGAGTATTATCTTTCAATGAGCAGTTCTTC. Translated: CATSRVLSFNEQFF. Full variable domain (outside the CDR3, taken from reference TRBV15 and TRBJ2-1): DAMVIQNPRYQVTQFGKPVTLSCSQTLNHNVMYWYQQKSSQAPKLLFHYYDKDFNNEADTPDNFQSRRPNTSFCFLDIRSPGLGDTAMYLCATSRVLSFNEQFFGPGTRLTVL.

The rearrangement links TRBV28 to TRBJ2-4; tentatively, D is TRBD1 (5 bases). Germline CDR1 and CDR2: MDHEN and SYDVKM. The CDR3 has 16 residues. V lost 1 base and J 7 bases, leaving 17 bases between the germline ends. This chain's CDR3 is CASSLSKGSISNIQYF. The CDR3, as DNA: TGTGCCAGCAGTTTATCGAAGGGGTCAATCTCGAACATTCAGTACTTC.

The chain couples TRBV20-1 to TRBJ1-2; D unclear. The V end lost 5 bases, the J end lost 7 bases, and 11 bases lay between the germline ends. The germline gives CDR1 DFQATT, CDR2 SNEGSKA (reference sequence). This CDR3 is built from 11 residues. The CDR3 reads CSASSGFGYTF. The DNA of the CDR3 is TGCAGTGCTTCCTCGGGTTTTGGCTACACCTTC.

Here the CDR3 reads CASSLDRTSGYEQYF. The CDR3 DNA follows: TGCGCCAGCAGCTTGGACAGGACTAGCGGGTACGAGCAGTACTTC. The V call is TRBV5-1, the J call TRBJ2-7, with TRBD2 identical over 11 bases. Looked up from germline, CDR1 is SGHRS and CDR2 is YFSETQ. V lost 0 bases and J lost 4; bases outside the gene matches: 3. The CDR3 is 15 residues long.

In this sample, this clone turned up a few times. The rearrangement uses TRBV29-1 and TRBJ1-1; D is unresolved. CDR1 and CDR2 from the germline V gene are SQVTM and ANQGSEA. The length of the CDR3 is 11 residues. Trimming pared 7 bases from V and 4 bases from J, leaving 10 bases between. CDR3 sequence: CSAYYGTEAFF. The CDR3 DNA reads as TGCAGCGCCTATTATGGCACTGAAGCTTTCTTT.

This clone showed up just a few times. The gene calls are TRBV6-7 and TRBJ2-3; possibly TRBD1 for D (6 bases). TRBV6-7 is flagged as an ORF with uncertain function. This CDR3 has 17 amino acids. V gave up 6 bases and J gave up 5 bases, with 24 bases separating them. CDR3 in amino acids: CASRPTGQPHSGDTQYF. CDR3 DNA sequence: TGTGCCAGCAGGCCGACAGGCCAACCTCACAGTGGAGATACGCAGTATTTT.

In its sample, this clone was seen a few times. The chain couples TRBV19 to TRBJ2-4, with a possible D match to TRBD2 (5 bases). Germline V lookup: CDR1 LNHDA, CDR2 SQIVND (reference sequence). The germline V and J ends were trimmed by 4 bases and 4 bases, with 8 bases remaining between them. This CDR3 comprises 13 residues. The CDR3 spells CASSKSGKNIQYF. The CDR3 nucleotides read TGTGCCAGTAGTAAGAGCGGTAAAAACATTCAGTACTTC.

This chain joins TRBV7-2 and TRBJ2-7; tentatively, D is TRBD2 (5 bases). This CDR3 region has 13 residues. Trimming took 8 bases from V and 7 from J, leaving 18 bases between them. CDR1 SGHTA and CDR2 FQGNSA come from the germline V gene. The CDR3 here is CASADSLTGEQYF. The CDR3 DNA sequence: TGTGCCAGCGCGGACTCACTCACGGGTGAGCAGTACTTC. The full variable domain, completed using reference TRBV7-2 and TRBJ2-7, is GAGVSQSPSNKVTEKGKDVELRCDPISGHTALYWYRQSLGQGLEFLIYFQGNSAPDKSGLPSDRFSAERTGGSVSTLTIQRTQQEDSAVYLCASADSLTGEQYFGPGTRLTVT.

The chain uses TRBV7-6 and TRBJ2-2, with 9 bases aligning to TRBD2. The ends lost 2 bases at V and 3 bases at J; junction bases unmatched: 1. The CDR3 has 15 residues. The germline CDR1 and CDR2 sequences are SGHVS and FNYEAQ. This CDR3 is CASSLLAGHTGELFF. CDR3 sequence (DNA): TGTGCCAGCAGCTTACTAGCGGGACACACCGGGGAGCTGTTTTTT.

This clone was seen a few times. The CDR3 region has the DNA TGTGCCAGCAGACCCACAGGGGGCGTCAATCAGCCCCAGCATTTT. Translated: CASRPTGGVNQPQHF. This chain links TRBV7-2 with TRBJ1-5; TRBD1 agrees at 9 bases. The ends lost 6 bases at V and 3 bases at J; junction bases unmatched: 6. Per germline, CDR1 SGHTA and CDR2 FQGNSA. The CDR3 has 15 amino acids.

The chain is built from TRBV5-4 and TRBJ2-2; 7 nucleotides align to TRBD1. Germline V gene lookup returns CDR1 SGHNT and CDR2 YYREEE (reference sequence). CDR3 length equals 16 residues. The V gene end was trimmed by 3 bases and the J gene end by 4 bases; junction bases not matched to a gene: 9. CDR3 bases: TGTGCCAGCAGCTATTACAGGGGCCCGGGCACCGGGGAGCTGTTTTTT. Translated, it gives CASSYYRGPGTGELFF.

This clone turned up a few times. This chain connects TRBV28 to TRBJ1-2, with 7 bases lining up with TRBD1. In germline, CDR1 is MDHEN, CDR2 SYDVKM. This CDR3 spans 15 amino acids. The J segment lost 4 bases and the V segment lost 6 bases, leaving 11 bases of the junction unmatched. The DNA of the CDR3 is TGTGCCAGCAGGGCTGAGGGACAGCCCTTCTATGGCTACACCTTC. It specifies CASRAEGQPFYGYTF.

J is TRBJ1-2 and V is TRBV30; 9 bases agree with TRBD1. Per the germline V gene, CDR1 is GTSNPN and CDR2 is SVGIG (reference sequence). With 5 bases clipped from V and 8 bases from J, the junction kept 3 bases outside the gene matches. The CDR3 sequence is 11 residues long. DNA of the CDR3: TGTGCCTGGGGGACAGGGCCCGGCTACACCTTC. Encoded protein: CAWGTGPGYTF.

V and J are TRBV28 and TRBJ2-7, with 12 bases fitting TRBD2. This CDR3 comprises 16 residues. V lost 4 bases to trimming and J lost 4 bases; unmatched junction nucleotides: 8. Germline CDR1 MDHEN, CDR2 SYDVKM. This CDR3 is CASSSPGLAGTYEQYF. CDR3 coding DNA: TGTGCCAGCAGTTCTCCTGGACTAGCGGGAACTTACGAGCAGTACTTC.

This clone appeared a few times. The CDR3 DNA reads TGTGCCAGCAGCACCACCGGGGTGGAAGGCCAAGAGACCCAGTACTTC. This gives the protein CASSTTGVEGQETQYF. The rearrangement links TRBV5-4 to TRBJ2-5, with D possibly being TRBD2 (5 bases). Trimming pared 4 bases from V and 1 base from J, leaving 17 bases between. The CDR3 consists of 16 residues. The germline gives CDR1 SGHNT, CDR2 YYREEE (reference sequence).

This clone was counted only a few times. The chain combines TRBV5-1 with TRBJ1-1, with 8 bases fitting TRBD1. The J segment lost 3 bases and the V segment lost 0 bases, leaving 1 base of the junction unmatched. Germline V gives CDR1 SGHRS, CDR2 YFSETQ. The CDR3 spans 14 residues. The CDR3 reads CASSLDRGDTEAFF. Written as DNA, the CDR3 is TGCGCCAGCAGCTTGGACAGGGGGGACACTGAAGCTTTCTTT.

J is TRBJ2-1 and V is TRBV9, with 11 bases lining up with TRBD2. There are 16 residues in the CDR3. After removal of 3 bases from V and 5 bases from J, the junction contained 7 bases not matched to a gene. Germline CDR1 reads SGDLS; CDR2 reads YYNGEE. CDR3 DNA: TGTGCCAGCAGCGAGGGGCTGGGACTAGCGGACAATGAGCAGTTCTTC. It specifies CASSEGLGLADNEQFF.

The sample holds a few counts of this clone. The chain couples TRBV2 to TRBJ2-1; 8 positions agree with TRBD2. Per the germline V gene, CDR1 is SNHLY and CDR2 is FYNNEI. The CDR3 consists of 14 residues. J lost 6 bases, V lost 7 bases, and 8 bases had no gene match. The CDR3: CASTPGLVFNEQFF. The CDR3 DNA reads TGTGCCAGCACACCGGGACTAGTCTTCAATGAGCAGTTCTTC.

The chain is built from TRBV6-5 and TRBJ2-5, with a weak D call TRBD2 (6 bases). CDR1 is MNHEY and CDR2 is SVGAGI in the germline V gene. CDR3 length: 15 amino acids. V was clipped by 3 bases and J by 4 bases, with 15 bases between them. For the CDR3, the DNA is TGTGCCAGCAGTTATATAACTAGCTCCCCAGAGACCCAGTACTTC. Its protein is CASSYITSSPETQYF.

The CDR3 nucleotides read TGTGCCAGCAGCTTGGCCGCGGCCTCGTATAAAGCTTTCTTT. Its translation: CASSLAAASYKAFF. The chain joins TRBV5-4 to TRBJ1-1; D remains unclear. V lost 0 bases, J lost 9 bases, and 15 bases lay in between. This CDR3 spans 14 amino acids. Germline lookup yields CDR1 SGHNT and CDR2 YYREEE (reference sequence).

In its sample, this clone was seen a few times. The gene calls are TRBV4-3 and TRBJ2-5; TRBD2 matches 11 bases. CDR3 length: 16 residues. Germline-derived CDR1 and CDR2 are LGHNA and YSLEER. After removal of 0 bases from V and 7 bases from J, the junction contained 7 bases not matched to a gene. The CDR3 nucleotides read TGCGCCAGCAGCCAAGAGATACTAGCGGGGGATGGGACCCAGTACTTC. Its translation is CASSQEILAGDGTQYF.

The J gene is TRBJ1-2, the V gene TRBV5-1; D is ambiguous. The germline gives CDR1 SGHRS, CDR2 YFSETQ. V lost 1 base and J lost 6, with 13 bases in between. CDR3 length: 14 amino acids. This chain's CDR3 is CASSLSRSIDGYTF. The CDR3 nucleotides are TGCGCCAGCAGCTTGTCGAGGTCTATCGATGGCTACACCTTC.

The table lists this clone with a few counts. Distinct nucleotide sequences in the sample also encode this CDR3. The V gene is TRBV30, the J gene TRBJ1-1; D is undetermined. Germline values: CDR1 GTSNPN, CDR2 SVGIG (reference sequence). This CDR3 is 13 amino acids long. The germline V and J ends were trimmed by 0 bases and 0 bases, with 5 bases remaining between them. The CDR3 sequence is CAWSVYMNTEAFF. The CDR3 DNA reads TGTGCCTGGAGTGTATATATGAACACTGAAGCTTTCTTT.

This clone appeared a few times. V gene TRBV4-2 combines with J gene TRBJ2-1, with 8 bases identical to TRBD2. Trimming took 3 bases from V and 10 from J; bases not matched to a gene: 11. The CDR3 extends over 15 amino acids. The germline CDR1 and CDR2 sequences are LGHNA and YNFKEQ. The CDR3 sequence: CASSQSIAGWEEQFF. The CDR3 coding sequence is TGTGCCAGCAGCCAGTCGATAGCGGGATGGGAGGAGCAGTTCTTC.

The chain uses TRBV7-3 and TRBJ2-1, with 14 bases identical to TRBD2. This CDR3 is built from 17 residues. Per the germline V gene, CDR1 is SGHTA and CDR2 is FQGTGA. The V and J ends lost 1 base and 9 bases, in that order; junction bases with no gene match: 8. The CDR3 loop is CASSLRGLAGDYGEQFF. The CDR3 nucleotides are TGTGCCAGCAGCTTAAGGGGACTAGCGGGAGATTATGGTGAGCAGTTCTTC.

This chain links TRBV28 with TRBJ2-7; TRBD1 matches at 7 bases. The CDR3 is made up of 15 amino acids. Looked up from germline, CDR1 is MDHEN and CDR2 is SYDVKM. The V and J ends lost 1 base and 2 bases, in that order; junction bases with no gene match: 5. DNA of the CDR3: TGTGCCAGCAGTTTATATAGGGGGCCCGCCTACGAGCAGTACTTC. Protein sequence: CASSLYRGPAYEQYF.

This clone was seen a handful of times. CDR3 bases: TGTGCCAGCAGCTCAGGACTAGCGGGAGTTACAGATACGCAGTATTTT. Amino acid sequence: CASSSGLAGVTDTQYF. The chain uses TRBV5-4 and TRBJ2-3; 13 bases fit TRBD2. Germline loops: CDR1 SGHNT, CDR2 YYREEE (reference sequence). Trimming removed 3 bases from V and 3 bases from J; junction bases left unmatched: 4. This CDR3 has 16 residues.

This clone was found a few times. V and J are TRBV28 and TRBJ2-7; D gene uncertain. The CDR3 extends over 12 amino acids. Trimming removed 6 bases at V and 5 bases at J, with 11 bases between. CDR1 is MDHEN, CDR2 SYDVKM, per germline. The CDR3 DNA is TGTGCCAGCAGCTCACTTCGGGACGAGCAGTACTTC. It yields the protein CASSSLRDEQYF.

This clone was counted a few times. The V call is TRBV18, the J call TRBJ2-1; 12 nucleotides line up with TRBD2. The germline V gene has CDR1 KGHSH and CDR2 LQKENI. This CDR3 comprises 15 residues. With V trimmed by 3 bases and J by 8 bases, 5 bases remained unmatched. The CDR3 protein is CASSPLAGGRDEQFF. DNA for the CDR3: TGTGCCAGCTCACCCCTAGCGGGAGGGCGGGATGAGCAGTTCTTC.